This TCR beta chain appears in the sequencing data of a study of early T cells in non-severe SARS-CoV-2 infection. This clonotype was seen only a few times. As yet, its antigen is unknown. The TCR library protocol attached unique molecular identifiers to the individual cDNA molecules. TCRdb re-derived calls from the 5' RACE reads in MiXCR, one entry per CDR3 protein. The repertoire holds around 82,000 distinct CDR3 sequences, with 10% to 12% as singletons. Whole-study findings and limits: Matching results from VDJdb favored anti-spike CD8 responses, leaving private and CD4 specificities undetected.

This CDR3 is built from 15 residues. V was pared by 5 bases and J by 5 bases, with 18 bases between. Per germline, CDR1 SGHTA and CDR2 FQGTGA. The sequenced sample consisted of whole blood. The sequence was obtained from an adult who was a healthcare worker with PCR-confirmed SARS-CoV-2 infection or an uninfected control (not recorded which). This chain connects TRBV7-3 to TRBJ1-1; weak D call: TRBD1 (6 bases). As DNA, the CDR3 is TGTGCCAGCAGCACGCCGGGACATATTCGAACTGAAGCTTTCTTT. Protein: CASSTPGHIRTEAFF.